This T cell receptor beta chain was captured by sequencing in a study of T cell repertoires in cytomegalovirus infection (dated 2019 in TCRdb). Regarding the study in general: Donor HLA type was relevant to the analysis, because carriage of CMV infection together with the matching HLA type was indicated by public TCR beta signatures.

From cysteine to phenylalanine, the CDR3 is 16 amino acids long. Only the CDR3 DNA stays, 48 bases, in frame from base 1. CDR1 and CDR2, per the germline V gene (reference sequence), are DFQATT and SNEGSKA. V is shortened by 4 bases, J by 6 bases, and the region joining them spans 24 bases. Study-level results and caveats: The ex vivo response was dominated by HLA-C-restricted CMV-specific TCR beta clonotypes, which also provided the single most frequent clonotype in two of eight donors. Cumulative frequency of public TCR beta family members discriminated carriers of CMV infection plus the relevant HLA type in this cohort and an independent approximately 360-donor cohort.

This clonotype has a handful of counts. Its specific antigen is unknown. No base quality information exists; no much larger clone differs at one position. Sequencing relied on an Illumina HiSeq 1500. TCRdb cleaned the public reads at Q25 with fastp, built clones with MiXCR and kept in-frame beta chains. Records with the same CDR3 protein are collapsed into one entry carrying the most frequent genes and DNA. The sample includes roughly 760,000 distinct CDR3 sequences, with 35% to 45% observed a single time. The top ten clones comprise around 3% of the sample. The V gene is TRBV20-1 and the J gene is TRBJ1-1; possibly the D gene is TRBD1, per 5 matching bases. The TCR comes from a human donor in good health (CMV status not recorded). Some clones in this sample may be carry-over from other donors' samples. Sequenced sample: PBMCs. The CDR3 protein sequence reads: CSATSREANGVSEAFF. The nucleotides read TGCAGTGCTACTTCCAGGGAGGCAAACGGAGTCTCTGAAGCTTTCTTT.